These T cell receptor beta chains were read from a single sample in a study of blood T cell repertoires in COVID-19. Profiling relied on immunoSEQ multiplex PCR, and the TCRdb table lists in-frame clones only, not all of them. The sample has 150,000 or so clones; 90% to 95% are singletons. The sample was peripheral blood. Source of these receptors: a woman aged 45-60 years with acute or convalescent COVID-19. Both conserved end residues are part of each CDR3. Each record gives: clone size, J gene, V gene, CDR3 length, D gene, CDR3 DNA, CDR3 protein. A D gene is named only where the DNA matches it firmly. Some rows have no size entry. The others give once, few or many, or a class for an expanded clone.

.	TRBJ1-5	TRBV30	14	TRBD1	TGTGCCTGGAGCCCAGGACAGGGATCCCAGCCCCAGCATTTT	CAWSPGQGSQPQHF
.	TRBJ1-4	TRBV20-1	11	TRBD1	TGCAGTGCCTATGACAGGGAATCACTGTTTTTT	CSAYDRESLFF
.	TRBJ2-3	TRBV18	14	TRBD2	TGTGCCAGCTCACCGGGACTAGCTCGAGATACGCAGTATTTT	CASSPGLARDTQYF
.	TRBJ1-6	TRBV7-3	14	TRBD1	TGTGCCAGCAGCTTGGGACAGGTTAATTCACCCCTCCACTTT	CASSLGQVNSPLHF
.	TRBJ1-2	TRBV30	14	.	TGTGCCTGGAGTCTCGGGGCAGGGGTTACTGGCTACACCTTC	CAWSLGAGVTGYTF
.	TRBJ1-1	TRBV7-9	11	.	TGTGCCAGCAGCCTGGACAGTGGGGCTTTCTTT	CASSLDSGAFF
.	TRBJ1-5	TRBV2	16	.	TGTGCCAGCAGTGAATATGGGAGGGGGGTCCGACAGCCCCAGCATTTT	CASSEYGRGVRQPQHF
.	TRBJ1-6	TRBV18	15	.	TGTGCCAGCTCAATAAACCTAGGATGGAATTCACCCCTCCACTTT	CASSINLGWNSPLHF
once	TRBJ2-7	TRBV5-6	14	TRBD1	TGTGCCAGCAGCTTGGAGGGGGCGGTCACGAGGCAGTACTTC	CASSLEGAVTRQYF
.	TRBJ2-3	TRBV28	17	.	TGTGCCAGCAGTTTATACGGGGGGCTTCTGTCCACAGATACGCAGTATTTT	CASSLYGGLLSTDTQYF